This T cell receptor (beta chain) emerged from a study of OX40 agonist ivuxolimab in advanced cancers. Study at large: Partial response was recorded in three patients: one hepatocellular carcinoma and two cutaneous melanoma cases.

On this clone itself: Its antigen is not known.

Only in-frame clones appear in the TCRdb table, and some are missing; sequencing was by immunoSEQ multiplex PCR. This table has approximately 28,000 clones, 70% to 90% appearing once. V lost 5 bases, J lost 0 bases, and 7 bases stayed unmatched. The CDR3 extends over 16 amino acids. CDR1 LNHNV and CDR2 YYDKDF come from the germline V gene (reference sequence). Findings of the study overall: CD4+ and CD8+ T cells in blood underwent clonal expansion by week 6 at 0.1 to 3.0 mg/kg. Normalized T-cell clonal expansion was also low in some nonresponders.

This sample comprised CD4+ or CD8+ T cells sorted from blood, obtained in a trial of the OX40 agonist ivuxolimab. The clonotype comes from an adult with an advanced solid tumor such as melanoma, head and neck, liver or kidney cancer. The J gene is TRBJ2-3, the V gene TRBV15, with 8 bases lining up with TRBD2. The DNA for the CDR3 is TGTGCCACCAGCCAACGGGAGGGGGGAAGCACAGATACGCAGTATTTT. Translation gives CATSQREGGSTDTQYF. Together with reference TRBV15 and TRBJ2-3, the CDR3 gives the full variable domain: DAMVIQNPRYQVTQFGKPVTLSCSQTLNHNVMYWYQQKSSQAPKLLFHYYDKDFNNEADTPDNFQSRRPNTSFCFLDIRSPGLGDTAMYLCATSQREGGSTDTQYFGPGTRLTVL.